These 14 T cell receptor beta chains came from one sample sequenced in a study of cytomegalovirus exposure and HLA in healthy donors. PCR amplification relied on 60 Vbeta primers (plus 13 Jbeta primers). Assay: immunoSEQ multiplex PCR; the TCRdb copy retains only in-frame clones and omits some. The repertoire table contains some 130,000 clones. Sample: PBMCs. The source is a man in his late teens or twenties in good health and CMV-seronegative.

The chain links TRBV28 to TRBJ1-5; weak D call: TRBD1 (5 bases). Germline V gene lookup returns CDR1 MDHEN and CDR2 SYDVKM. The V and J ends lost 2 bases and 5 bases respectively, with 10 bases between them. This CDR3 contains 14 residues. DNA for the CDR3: TGTGCCAGCAGTTTAGGGATAGGGGATCAGCCCCAGCATTTT. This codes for CASSLGIGDQPQHF.

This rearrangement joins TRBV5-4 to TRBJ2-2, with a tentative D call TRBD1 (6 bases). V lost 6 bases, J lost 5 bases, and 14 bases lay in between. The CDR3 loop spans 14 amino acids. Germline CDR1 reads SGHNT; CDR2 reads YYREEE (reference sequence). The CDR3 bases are TGTGCCAGCACCAGGGGTTTAGGTACCGGGGAGCTGTTTTTT. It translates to CASTRGLGTGELFF.

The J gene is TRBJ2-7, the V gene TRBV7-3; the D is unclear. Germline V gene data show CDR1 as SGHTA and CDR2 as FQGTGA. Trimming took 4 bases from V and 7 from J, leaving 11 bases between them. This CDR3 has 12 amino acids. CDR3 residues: CASSSPPGEQYF. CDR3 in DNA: TGTGCCAGCAGCTCACCGCCAGGAGAGCAGTACTTC. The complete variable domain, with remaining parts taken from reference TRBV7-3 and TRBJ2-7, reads GAGVSQTPSNKVTEKGKYVELRCDPISGHTALYWYRQSLGQGPEFLIYFQGTGAADDSGLPNDRFFAVRPEGSVSTLKIQRTERGDSAVYLCASSSPPGEQYFGPGTRLTVT.

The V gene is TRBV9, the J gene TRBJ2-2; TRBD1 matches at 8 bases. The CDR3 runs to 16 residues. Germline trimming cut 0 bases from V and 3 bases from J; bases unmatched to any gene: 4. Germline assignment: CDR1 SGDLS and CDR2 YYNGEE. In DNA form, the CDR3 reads TGTGCCAGCAGCGTAGTGGCAGGGGGCGACACCGGGGAGCTGTTTTTT. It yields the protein CASSVVAGGDTGELFF.

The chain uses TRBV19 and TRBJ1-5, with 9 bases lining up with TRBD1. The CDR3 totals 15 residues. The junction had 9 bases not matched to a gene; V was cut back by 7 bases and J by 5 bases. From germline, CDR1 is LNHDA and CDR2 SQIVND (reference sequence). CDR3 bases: TGTGCCAGTATCGCGGGACAGGGAGGATATCAGCCCCAGCATTTT. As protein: CASIAGQGGYQPQHF.

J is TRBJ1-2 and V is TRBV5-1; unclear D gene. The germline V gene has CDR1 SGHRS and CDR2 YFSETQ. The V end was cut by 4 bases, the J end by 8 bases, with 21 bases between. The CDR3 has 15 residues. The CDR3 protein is CASSPEGLGGEGYTF. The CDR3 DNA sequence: TGCGCCAGCAGCCCGGAGGGCCTGGGAGGCGAGGGCTACACCTTC.

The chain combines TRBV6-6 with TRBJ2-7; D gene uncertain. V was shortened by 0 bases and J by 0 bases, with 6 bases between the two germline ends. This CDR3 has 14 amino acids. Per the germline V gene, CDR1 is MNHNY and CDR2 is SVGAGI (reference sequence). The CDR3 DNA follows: TGTGCCAGCAGTTACTCCGGTATCTCCTACGAGCAGTACTTC. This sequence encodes CASSYSGISYEQYF.

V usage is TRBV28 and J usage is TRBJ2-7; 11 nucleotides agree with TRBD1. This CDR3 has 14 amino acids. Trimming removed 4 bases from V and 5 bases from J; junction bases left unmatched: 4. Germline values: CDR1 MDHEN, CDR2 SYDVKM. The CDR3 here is CASSSGQGVHEQYF. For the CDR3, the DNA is TGTGCCAGCAGTTCGGGACAGGGGGTCCACGAGCAGTACTTC.

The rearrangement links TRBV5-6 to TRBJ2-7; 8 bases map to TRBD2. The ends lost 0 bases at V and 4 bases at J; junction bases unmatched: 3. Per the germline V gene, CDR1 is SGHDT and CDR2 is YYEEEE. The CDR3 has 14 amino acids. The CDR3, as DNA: TGTGCCAGCAGCTTGGGCGGGAGGCCATACGAGCAGTACTTC. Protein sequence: CASSLGGRPYEQYF. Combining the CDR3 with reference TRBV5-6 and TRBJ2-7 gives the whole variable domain DAGVTQSPTHLIKTRGQQVTLRCSPKSGHDTVSWYQQALGQGPQFIFQYYEEEERQRGNFPDRFSGHQFPNYSSELNVNALLLGDSALYLCASSLGGRPYEQYFGPGTRLTVT.

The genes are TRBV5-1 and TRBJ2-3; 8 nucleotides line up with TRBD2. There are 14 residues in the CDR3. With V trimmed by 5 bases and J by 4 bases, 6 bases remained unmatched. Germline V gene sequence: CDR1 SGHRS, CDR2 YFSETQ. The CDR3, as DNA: TGCGCCAGCAGGGTTAGCGGGGCAGCAGATACGCAGTATTTT. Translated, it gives CASRVSGAADTQYF.

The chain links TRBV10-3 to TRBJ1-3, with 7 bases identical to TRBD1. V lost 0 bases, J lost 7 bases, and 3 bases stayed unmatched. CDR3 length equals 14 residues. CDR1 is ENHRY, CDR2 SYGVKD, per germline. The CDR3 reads CAISESLGGNTIYF. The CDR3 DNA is TGTGCCATCAGTGAGTCGTTAGGGGGCAACACCATATATTTT.

In DNA, the CDR3 is TGTGCCAGCAGCGATGGACAGGGGGACACTGAAGCTTTCTTT. The encoded protein is CASSDGQGDTEAFF. The V call is TRBV6-5, the J call TRBJ1-1; 10 bases match TRBD1. V shed 6 bases and J 3 bases; nucleotides not matched to a gene: 4. This CDR3 comprises 14 residues. Germline loops: CDR1 MNHEY, CDR2 SVGAGI.

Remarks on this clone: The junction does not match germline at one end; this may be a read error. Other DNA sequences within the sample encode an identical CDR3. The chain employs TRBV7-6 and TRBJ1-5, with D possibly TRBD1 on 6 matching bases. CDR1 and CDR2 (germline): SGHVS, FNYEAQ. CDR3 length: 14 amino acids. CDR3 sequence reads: CASSPGRGNQPQHF. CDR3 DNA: TGTGCCAGCAGCCCGGGCAGGGGCAACCAGCCCCAGCATTTT.

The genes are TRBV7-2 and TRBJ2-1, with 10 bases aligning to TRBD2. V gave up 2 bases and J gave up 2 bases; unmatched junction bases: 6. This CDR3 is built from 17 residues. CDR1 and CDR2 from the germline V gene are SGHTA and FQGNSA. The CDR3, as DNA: TGTGCCAGCAGCTTATCGCCGGGACTAGCGACCTACAATGAGCAGTTCTTC. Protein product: CASSLSPGLATYNEQFF.